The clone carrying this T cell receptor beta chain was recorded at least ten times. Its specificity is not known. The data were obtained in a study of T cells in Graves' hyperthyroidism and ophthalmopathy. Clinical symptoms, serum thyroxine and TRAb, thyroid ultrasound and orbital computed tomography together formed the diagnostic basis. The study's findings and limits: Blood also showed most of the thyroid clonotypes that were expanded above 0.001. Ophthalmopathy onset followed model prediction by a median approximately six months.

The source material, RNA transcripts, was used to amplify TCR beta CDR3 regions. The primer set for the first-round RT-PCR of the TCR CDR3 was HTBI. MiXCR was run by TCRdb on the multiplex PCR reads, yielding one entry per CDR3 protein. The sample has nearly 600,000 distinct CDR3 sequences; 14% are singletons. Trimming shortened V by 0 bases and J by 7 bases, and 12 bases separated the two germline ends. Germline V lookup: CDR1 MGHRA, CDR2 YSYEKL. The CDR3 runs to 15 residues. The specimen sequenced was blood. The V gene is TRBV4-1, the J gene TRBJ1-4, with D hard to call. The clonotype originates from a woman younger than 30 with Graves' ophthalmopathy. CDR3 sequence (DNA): TGCGCCAGCAGCCAAGATTATCGGCGGAGTGAAAAACTGTTTTTT. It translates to CASSQDYRRSEKLFF.